These 8 T cell receptor beta chains were all obtained from the same sample, sequenced in a study of CD8 T cells in ankylosing spondylitis (dated by TCRdb to 2017 to 2019). Libraries came from 5' RACE. Sequencing took place on an Illumina HiSeq 2500. TCRdb applied fastp at Q25 and MiXCR to the public reads, then kept only in-frame beta chains. Identical CDR3 protein sequences are pooled into one entry, listed with their most common genes and DNA. For this sample there are just under 550,000 distinct CDR3 sequences; about 13% appear just once. The top ten clones comprise almost 7% of the sample. Overall study results and their limits: A TCR beta motif of eight highly homologous amino acid variants appeared characteristic of blood from ankylosing spondylitis patients.

These receptors are not linked to any known antigen. The specimen was blood, either unsorted or a sorted T cell fraction (not recorded which). The receptors come from a male donor with ankylosing spondylitis.

This clonotype came up many times. The chain recombines TRBV29-1 with TRBJ2-2; 9 bases line up with TRBD1. The CDR3 has 14 amino acids. Trimming removed 2 bases from V and 6 bases from J; junction bases left unmatched: 4. Germline CDR1 reads SQVTM; CDR2 reads ANQGSEA. CDR3 region: CSVERDRAAGELFF. The CDR3 DNA is TGCAGCGTTGAACGGGACAGGGCGGCCGGGGAGCTGTTTTTT.

In DNA form, the CDR3 reads TGTGCCAGCAGCTCACAGGGCCTGAACACCGGGGAGCTGTTTTTT. This encodes CASSSQGLNTGELFF. The chain links TRBV11-3 to TRBJ2-2; the D gene is possibly TRBD1 (6 bases). The V gene's germline CDR1 is SGHNT and CDR2 YENEEA. V lost 4 bases, J lost 1 base, and 10 bases lay in between. The CDR3 length is 15 residues.

This clonotype was picked up a small number of times. This chain connects TRBV5-1 to TRBJ2-3; TRBD2 matches 7 bases. The junction had 10 bases not matched to a gene; V was cut back by 4 bases and J by 5 bases. Germline V gives CDR1 SGHRS, CDR2 YFSETQ. The CDR3 extends over 15 amino acids. The CDR3 loop reads CASSPNALAEDTQYF. CDR3 nucleotide sequence: TGCGCCAGCAGCCCGAACGCGCTAGCGGAAGATACGCAGTATTTT.

This clonotype has more than one count but fewer than ten. The chain is built from TRBV20-1 and TRBJ2-1; no reliable D call. V was trimmed by 4 bases and J by 1 base, leaving 11 bases between them. This CDR3 has 14 residues. Germline V gives CDR1 DFQATT, CDR2 SNEGSKA (reference sequence). CDR3: CSATKAVSYNEQFF. The CDR3, as DNA: TGCAGTGCTACCAAGGCGGTTTCCTACAATGAGCAGTTCTTC.

This clonotype was seen at least ten times. The gene calls are TRBV6-1 and TRBJ1-1; D is perhaps TRBD1 (6 bases). Trimming shortened V by 1 base and J by 5 bases, and 11 bases separated the two germline ends. Germline-derived CDR1 and CDR2 are MNHNS and SASEGT. The CDR3 consists of 14 residues. For the CDR3, the DNA is TGTGCCAGCAGTGAAGACAGGGTTCGGACTGAAGCTTTCTTT. This translates into CASSEDRVRTEAFF.

This clonotype was seen a few times. The rearrangement links TRBV20-1 to TRBJ2-5, with D possibly being TRBD1 (7 bases). CDR1 DFQATT and CDR2 SNEGSKA come from the germline V gene (reference sequence). Trimming pared 1 base from V and 4 bases from J, leaving 16 bases between. The CDR3 is 15 residues long. As DNA, the CDR3 is TGCAGTGCTAGAGTGCCCAGGGGGGAGGCAGAGACCCAGTACTTC. This gives the protein CSARVPRGEAETQYF.

The rearrangement links TRBV10-2 to TRBJ1-5; D gene ambiguous. Trimming removed 2 bases at V and 6 bases at J, with 11 bases between. The CDR3 spans 14 residues. Germline values: CDR1 WSHSY, CDR2 SAAADI. The CDR3 sequence is CASSEPHISQPQHF. As DNA, the CDR3 is TGCGCCAGCAGTGAGCCCCACATTTCTCAGCCCCAGCATTTT.

The V call is TRBV6-1, the J call TRBJ1-3; D gene ambiguous. Germline V gives CDR1 MNHNS, CDR2 SASEGT. V lost 3 bases and J 8 bases, leaving 29 bases between the germline ends. The CDR3 consists of 19 residues. The CDR3 region has the DNA TGTGCCAGCAGTGACGCGGCTGTCTCAGAGACGGGTCTAACGGACACCATATATTTT. Protein: CASSDAAVSETGLTDTIYF.